This T cell receptor (beta chain) stems from a study of T cell responses to AZD1222 COVID-19 vaccine. Whole-study context: Combined were second doses at about 4 or about 12 weeks.

The germline gives CDR1 SGHKS, CDR2 YYEKEE (reference sequence). The CDR3 runs to 17 residues. V was clipped by 4 bases and J by 6 bases, with 22 bases between them. Repertoires were generated with immunoSEQ multiplex PCR, while TCRdb's copy carries only in-frame clones and drops some. The sample includes around 100,000 clones, 86% of them seen just once. Whole-study findings and limits: Within unmutated variant regions lay the reported targets of nearly half of spike-specific TCRs.

In the case of this clone: Its antigen is unknown.

This clonotype was obtained from an adult in good health. This chain uses TRBV5-5 with TRBJ2-2, with D possibly being TRBD1 (5 bases). The starting material was peripheral blood, obtained on day 0 of AZD1222 vaccination. DNA of the CDR3: TGTGCCAGCAGCCCACTCGACAGCGCCGTGTTCCCCGGGGAGCTGTTTTTT. It specifies CASSPLDSAVFPGELFF.